The clone carrying this T cell receptor (beta chain) was seen only a few times. Its antigen is not known. Germline V CDR1 and CDR2: SGHRS, YFSETQ. The CDR3 spans 15 residues. Trimming at V came to 6 bases and at J to 6 bases, leaving 10 bases not matched to a gene. This record belongs to a study of CD8 T cells in ankylosing spondylitis. Study-level findings and limits: What seemed typical of ankylosing spondylitis blood was a TCR beta motif built from roughly eight highly homologous variants. A CD8+ phenotype characterized the disease-linked clones, which were relatively rare in peripheral blood.

TCRdb ran MiXCR on the 5' RACE reads and lists one entry per CDR3 protein. The sample includes a few hundred thousand distinct CDR3 sequences, roughly 8% of them seen just once. Sequences were obtained from blood, either unsorted or a sorted T cell fraction (not recorded which). This sequence was found in a male donor with ankylosing spondylitis. J is TRBJ2-3 and V is TRBV5-1; 10 positions match TRBD2. CDR3 residues: CASTIGTSEVDTQYF. In DNA form, the CDR3 reads TGCGCCAGCACCATAGGGACTAGCGAAGTTGATACGCAGTATTTT.